Detailed here is one T cell receptor (beta chain). No antigen is known for it. The germline V gene encodes CDR1 LGHNA and CDR2 YSLEER. The length of the CDR3 is 17 residues. V dropped 0 bases and J dropped 6; count of bases not matched to a gene: 12. The beta constant-region primer was an equimolar mix of two oligonucleotides covering TRBC1 and TRBC2. Ligated cDNA was amplified by four rounds of PCR with nested alpha and beta constant-region primers and SP2. The cDNA 3' end received a ligated single-stranded oligonucleotide carrying the SP2 primer and a 12-nucleotide UMI. TCRdb used MiXCR to reprocess the UMI-ligation and nested PCR reads, holding one entry per CDR3 protein. The sample holds fewer than 150,000 distinct CDR3 sequences, 15% to 25% seen once. These data come from a study of naive and memory T cell subsets. Study-wide points: Possibly reflecting memory cells re-expressing CD45RA, a few larger clonotypes occurred in naive repertoires, especially CD8. In naive cells, over 95% of TCR sequences were seen only once.

CMV status came from CD4+ IFNgamma after overnight CMV lysate stimulation. This clonotype was obtained from a human donor in good health. The sequencing input was naive CD8+ T cells from blood. The rearrangement uses TRBV4-3 and TRBJ2-3, with 7 bases fitting TRBD1. The CDR3 DNA reads as TGCGCCAGCAGCCAAGATTGGAGGACAGGCCAGGCGGATACGCAGTATTTT. Its translation: CASSQDWRTGQADTQYF.